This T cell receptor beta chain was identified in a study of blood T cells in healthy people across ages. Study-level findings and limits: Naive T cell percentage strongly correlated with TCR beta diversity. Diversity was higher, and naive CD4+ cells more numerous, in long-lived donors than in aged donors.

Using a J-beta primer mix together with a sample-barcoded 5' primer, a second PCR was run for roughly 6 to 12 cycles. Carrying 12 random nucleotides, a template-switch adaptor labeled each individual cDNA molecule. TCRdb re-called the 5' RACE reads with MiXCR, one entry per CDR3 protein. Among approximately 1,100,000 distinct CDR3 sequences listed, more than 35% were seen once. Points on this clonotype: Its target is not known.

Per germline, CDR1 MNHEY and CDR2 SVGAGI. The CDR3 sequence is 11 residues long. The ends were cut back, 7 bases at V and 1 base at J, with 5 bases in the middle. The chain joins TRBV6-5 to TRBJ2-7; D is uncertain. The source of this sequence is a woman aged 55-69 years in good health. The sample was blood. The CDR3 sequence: CASTFSYEQYF. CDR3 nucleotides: TGTGCCAGCACGTTTTCCTACGAGCAGTACTTC.